This T cell receptor (beta chain) was recovered during a study of T-cell reconstitution after alpha-beta-depleted transplantation in children. The study's findings and limits: Elevated TCRbeta diversity at day 60 was traced, in some patients, to surviving recipient T cells and thymic progenitors. At around two months after transplant, the alpha-beta T cells were reportedly derived from several hundred expanded clones that came from non-depleted graft cells. From newly produced T cells came most of the T-cell counts and diversity one year after transplant.

J was trimmed by 9 bases and V by 6 bases; bases with no gene match: 9. The CDR3 loop spans 14 amino acids. CDR1 MDHEN and CDR2 SYDVKM come from the germline V gene. A note on this clonotype: Antigen unknown.

Unique molecular identifiers were incorporated into the prepared TCRbeta library. One entry per CDR3 protein results from TCRdb running MiXCR on the PCR reads. The sample carries about 250,000 distinct CDR3 sequences, 20% to 30% recorded once. The TCR comes from a female patient under 10 years old who had a stem cell transplant for congenital amegakaryocytic thrombocytopenia, so the T cells may come from the graft donor. Sequenced here: PBMCs, mostly from graft donor cells, sampled 360 days after TCRalphabeta/CD19-depleted stem cell transplant. The chain has TRBV28 and TRBJ1-5, with 9 bases lining up with TRBD1. As DNA, the CDR3 is TGTGCCAGCAGCGACAGGGGGTCCGTTGGGCCCCAGCATTTT. It translates to CASSDRGSVGPQHF.